This T cell receptor beta chain stems from a study of beta chain features in type 1 diabetes. Overall study: Summed over all samples, the examined sorted cells came to 95 million to 120 million. General study results and limits: Patients and controls would share equally any PCR tilt toward shorter templates. When Type 1 diabetes patients were examined, their TCRB CDR3s proved moderately but significantly shorter in all four CD4+ subsets.

This CDR3 spans 15 amino acids. Trimming cost V 2 bases and J 0 bases, with 10 bases left between them. The germline CDR1 and CDR2 sequences are SGHRS and YFSETQ. A word on this clone: Its antigen is unidentified. Other DNA sequences in this sample translate to the same CDR3.

Sequencing targeted expressed TCRB transcripts, as all isolated RNA had been reverse transcribed. Here immunoSEQ multiplex PCR was the method, and the copy in TCRdb shows in-frame clones only, minus some. The sample holds roughly 400,000 clones, about 14% seen once. Via the markers CD45RO/CCR7/CD25/CD127/CD95/CD27, stem cell-like memory, regulatory, central memory and naive CD4+ cells were sorted. The sequenced sample consisted of naive CD4+ T cells from blood. The genes are TRBV5-1 and TRBJ2-3; D is perhaps TRBD2 (5 bases). The sequence derives from a woman between 18 and 29 years old in good health. In DNA form, the CDR3 reads TGCGCCAGCAGCTTACAAGCGGCTAGCACAGATACGCAGTATTTT. Amino acid sequence: CASSLQAASTDTQYF.